Listed below are T cell receptor beta chains from one sample, sequenced in a study of blood T cell repertoires in COVID-19. Repertoires were generated with immunoSEQ multiplex PCR, while TCRdb's copy carries only in-frame clones and drops some. The sample holds over 50,000 clones, over 60% seen once. Input material: peripheral blood. The origin of the receptors is a woman aged 45-65 years with active or convalescent COVID-19. The CDR3 runs from the conserved cysteine through the conserved F or W. Rows give clone size only sometimes, using once, few, many, or a class for an expanded clone.

clone size: -; J gene: TRBJ2-5; V gene: TRBV3-1/TRBV3-2; CDR3 protein: CASSPGPSGRTKTQYF
clone size: once; J gene: TRBJ2-3; V gene: TRBV29-1; CDR3 protein: CSVVSRTGADTQYF
clone size: -; J gene: TRBJ2-3; V gene: TRBV5-4; CDR3 protein: CASSSRQGTDTQYF
clone size: -; J gene: TRBJ2-3; V gene: TRBV13; CDR3 protein: CASSLKLAGGTDTQYF
clone size: -; J gene: TRBJ1-1; V gene: TRBV12-3/TRBV12-4; CDR3 protein: CASRKQGKAFF
clone size: -; J gene: TRBJ2-3; V gene: TRBV7-2; CDR3 protein: CASSPGLGQDTQYF
clone size: -; J gene: TRBJ1-2; V gene: TRBV27; CDR3 protein: CASSLGTGAGYTF
clone size: few; J gene: TRBJ2-7; V gene: TRBV6-5; CDR3 protein: CASSTGTSGYEQYF
clone size: -; J gene: TRBJ2-3; V gene: TRBV6-6; CDR3 protein: CASTLHGLASTDTQYF
clone size: -; J gene: TRBJ2-1; V gene: TRBV7-2; CDR3 protein: CASSFLLAGELGEQFF
clone size: once; J gene: TRBJ2-3; V gene: TRBV11-2; CDR3 protein: CASSFYRHGDTQYF
clone size: -; J gene: TRBJ1-1; V gene: TRBV28; CDR3 protein: CASSLLAGQGNTEAFF
clone size: -; J gene: TRBJ2-1; V gene: TRBV5-4; CDR3 protein: CASSSELAGTGNEQFF
clone size: -; J gene: TRBJ2-6; V gene: TRBV18; CDR3 protein: CASSPWGQGAGANVLTF
clone size: -; J gene: TRBJ2-3; V gene: TRBV27; CDR3 protein: CASSLGLAGAPDTQYF
clone size: once; J gene: TRBJ2-3; V gene: TRBV6-6; CDR3 protein: CATRDFPPDTQYF
clone size: -; J gene: TRBJ2-3; V gene: TRBV28; CDR3 protein: CASSLRKLLPDTQYF
clone size: -; J gene: TRBJ2-4; V gene: TRBV7-3; CDR3 protein: CASSSGLLGGIQYF
clone size: -; J gene: TRBJ2-7; V gene: TRBV11-2; CDR3 protein: CASSLNPGLAGYEQYF
clone size: -; J gene: TRBJ2-2; V gene: TRBV5-5; CDR3 protein: CASSLRREGSGELFF
clone size: -; J gene: TRBJ1-2; V gene: TRBV5-4; CDR3 protein: CASSLPTGALDGYTF
clone size: few; J gene: TRBJ2-7; V gene: TRBV9; CDR3 protein: CASSLSGRAYEQYF
clone size: -; J gene: TRBJ1-4; V gene: TRBV27; CDR3 protein: CASSPRTGYSSTNEKLFF
clone size: -; J gene: TRBJ2-7; V gene: TRBV6-2/TRBV6-3; CDR3 protein: CASSPLAGFYEQYF
clone size: -; J gene: TRBJ2-3; V gene: TRBV7-2; CDR3 protein: CASSLGAGSGRADTQYF
clone size: once; J gene: TRBJ1-1; V gene: TRBV6-5; CDR3 protein: CASSSPTGARRAFF
clone size: -; J gene: TRBJ1-2; V gene: TRBV18; CDR3 protein: CASSPSDRPSGYTF
clone size: few; J gene: TRBJ1-5; V gene: TRBV19; CDR3 protein: CASKIGPGTGSQPQHF
clone size: -; J gene: TRBJ2-5; V gene: TRBV9; CDR3 protein: CASSVGGTGHQETQYF
clone size: -; J gene: TRBJ1-5; V gene: TRBV2; CDR3 protein: CASSGRQGMNSNQPQHF
clone size: -; J gene: TRBJ1-4; V gene: TRBV19; CDR3 protein: CASSLNLGGNEKLFF
clone size: few; J gene: TRBJ2-1; V gene: TRBV5-5; CDR3 protein: CASSPSGGNSYNEQFF
clone size: -; J gene: TRBJ2-5; V gene: TRBV6-5; CDR3 protein: CASTEQYQETQYF
clone size: few; J gene: TRBJ1-2; V gene: TRBV27; CDR3 protein: CASRPAQGARGYTF
clone size: once; J gene: TRBJ2-6; V gene: TRBV21-1; CDR3 protein: CASSKGSGRAGANVLTF
clone size: -; J gene: TRBJ1-2; V gene: TRBV12-3/TRBV12-4; CDR3 protein: CASSWDRGEGYTF
clone size: once; J gene: TRBJ2-2; V gene: TRBV24-1; CDR3 protein: CATSDPRTGKNTGELFF
clone size: -; J gene: TRBJ2-1; V gene: TRBV4-3; CDR3 protein: CASSLEGGSIDEQFF
clone size: -; J gene: TRBJ2-1; V gene: TRBV10-3; CDR3 protein: CATQPSGSGAGFF
clone size: -; J gene: TRBJ2-1; V gene: TRBV5-8; CDR3 protein: CASKDSGFSYNEQFF
clone size: -; J gene: TRBJ2-1; V gene: TRBV10-3; CDR3 protein: CAISPQVGGSYNEQFF
clone size: few; J gene: TRBJ1-2; V gene: TRBV7-2; CDR3 protein: CASSPQVSNYGYTF
clone size: few; J gene: TRBJ1-1; V gene: TRBV2; CDR3 protein: CASSPDRGGTEAFF
clone size: -; J gene: TRBJ2-5; V gene: TRBV7-8; CDR3 protein: CASSPKVSGDQETQYF
clone size: -; J gene: TRBJ1-1; V gene: TRBV18; CDR3 protein: CASSLRPGQGATEAFF
clone size: -; J gene: TRBJ1-4; V gene: TRBV25-1; CDR3 protein: CASSEKGGVEKLFF
clone size: -; J gene: TRBJ1-4; V gene: TRBV6-1; CDR3 protein: CASSEVAGREKLFF
clone size: -; J gene: TRBJ1-1; V gene: TRBV27; CDR3 protein: CASSSDRATEAFF
clone size: -; J gene: TRBJ2-3; V gene: TRBV30; CDR3 protein: CAWSVRGGRADTQYF
clone size: -; J gene: TRBJ2-7; V gene: TRBV5-1; CDR3 protein: CASSLGRAYEQYF
clone size: -; J gene: TRBJ1-1; V gene: TRBV18; CDR3 protein: CASSPRETANTEAFF
clone size: -; J gene: TRBJ2-7; V gene: TRBV10-3; CDR3 protein: CAISEGTGNSYEQYF
clone size: -; J gene: TRBJ1-2; V gene: TRBV5-6; CDR3 protein: CASSFAGTGPGYTF
clone size: -; J gene: TRBJ2-4; V gene: TRBV10-1; CDR3 protein: CASSESCLSRDSGRGGNIQYF
clone size: -; J gene: TRBJ1-2; V gene: TRBV29-1; CDR3 protein: CSVDAGTRYYGYTF